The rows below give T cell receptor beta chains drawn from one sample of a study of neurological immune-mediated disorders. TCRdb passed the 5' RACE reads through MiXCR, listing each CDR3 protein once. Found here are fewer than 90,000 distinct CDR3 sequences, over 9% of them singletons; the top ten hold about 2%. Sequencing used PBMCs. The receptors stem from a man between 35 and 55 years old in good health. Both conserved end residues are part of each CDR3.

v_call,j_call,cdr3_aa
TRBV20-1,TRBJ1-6,CSAPTLTGRGGSPLHF
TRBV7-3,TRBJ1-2,CASSPAGGEAYGYTF
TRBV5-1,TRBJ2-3,CASSFGGPTSTDTQYF
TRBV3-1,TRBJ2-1,CASSQNRGNEQFF
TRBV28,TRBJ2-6,CASGRRGANVLTF
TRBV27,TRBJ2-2,CATTLRLAGAANTGELFF
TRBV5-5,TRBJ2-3,CASSLVGVTDTQYF
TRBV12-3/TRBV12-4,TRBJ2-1,CASSLARGGGVEQFF
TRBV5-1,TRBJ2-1,CASSPSGLAGHSYNEQFF
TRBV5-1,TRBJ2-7,CASSLRGAYEQYF
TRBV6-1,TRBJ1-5,CASWRGQLNQPQHF
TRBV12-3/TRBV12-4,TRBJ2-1,CASNLGTSGSYNEQFF
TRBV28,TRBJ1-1,CASSLRTIVNTEAFF
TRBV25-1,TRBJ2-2,CASQSQGTGELFF
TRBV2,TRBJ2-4,CASSERRGGTDIQYF
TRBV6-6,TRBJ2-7,CASSYSDFYKYF
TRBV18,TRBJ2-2,CASSPSVENTGELFF
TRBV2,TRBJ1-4,CASASSGEKLFF
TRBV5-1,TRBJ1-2,CASTLTFDKPNYGYTF
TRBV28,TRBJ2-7,CASRTGIAYEQYF
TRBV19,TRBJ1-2,CASRPTGEDYGYTF
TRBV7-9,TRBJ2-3,CASTPSGGGEDTQYF
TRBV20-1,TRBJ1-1,CSARDPGQNTEAFF
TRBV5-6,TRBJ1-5,CASSSEGQPQHF
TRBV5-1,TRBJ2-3,CASSLAGSTDTQYF
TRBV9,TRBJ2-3,CASSPGGAGGADTQYF
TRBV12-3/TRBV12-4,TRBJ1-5,CASNLGLNSNQPQHF
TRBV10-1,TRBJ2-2,CASMTGSGELFF
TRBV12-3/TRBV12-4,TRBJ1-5,CASTLESLGQPQHF
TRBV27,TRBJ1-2,CASSLRAPGGYGYTF
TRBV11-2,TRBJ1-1,CASSLKVMGGANTEAFF
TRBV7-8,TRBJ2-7,CASSLAGHEQYF